Shown below are 9 T cell receptor beta chains from a single sample sequenced in a study of OX40 agonist ivuxolimab in advanced cancers. Assay: immunoSEQ multiplex PCR; the TCRdb copy retains only in-frame clones and omits some. The table has about 81,000 clones, 85% to 95% seen once. The sample here was CD4+ or CD8+ T cells sorted from blood, taken in a trial of the OX40 agonist ivuxolimab. The source of these receptors is an adult with an advanced solid tumor such as melanoma, head and neck, liver or kidney cancer.

The V and J genes are TRBV20-1 and TRBJ2-7; D gene unclear. This CDR3 comprises 11 residues. The germline V and J ends were trimmed by 7 bases and 2 bases, with 9 bases remaining between them. Germline V gives CDR1 DFQATT, CDR2 SNEGSKA (reference sequence). The CDR3 nucleotides read TGCAGTGTCGAGCTAACCTACGAGCAGTACTTC. The encoded protein is CSVELTYEQYF.

The gene calls are TRBV7-3 and TRBJ1-6; D ambiguous. This CDR3 has 13 residues. V lost 4 bases, J lost 9 bases, and 10 bases lay in between. Germline V CDR1 and CDR2: SGHTA, FQGTGA. CDR3 loop: CASSSTAGSPLHF. Written as DNA, the CDR3 is TGTGCCAGCAGCTCCACGGCGGGTTCACCCCTCCACTTT.

V gene TRBV7-8 combines with J gene TRBJ2-1; a weak D match, TRBD2 (7 bases). There are 14 residues in the CDR3. V lost 6 bases and J 7 bases, leaving 16 bases between the germline ends. Germline CDR1 reads SGHVS; CDR2 reads FQNEAQ. The CDR3 DNA is TGTGCCAGCAGACCTAACGGGGGGCGTAATGAGCAGTTCTTC. Encoded protein: CASRPNGGRNEQFF.

This clone was counted a few times. The chain carries TRBV27 and TRBJ1-1, with a possible D match to TRBD1 (6 bases). The CDR3 contains 11 residues. V was trimmed by 6 bases and J by 7 bases, leaving 9 bases between them. Germline assignment: CDR1 MNHEY and CDR2 SMNVEV (reference sequence). The CDR3 loop is CASRRGGEAFF. CDR3 DNA sequence: TGTGCCAGCAGGAGAGGGGGTGAAGCTTTCTTT.

The chain links TRBV4-3 to TRBJ1-1; D gene ambiguous. The length of the CDR3 is 14 residues. Germline V CDR1 and CDR2: LGHNA, YSLEER. V was shortened by 4 bases and J by 0 bases, with 9 bases between the two germline ends. CDR3 sequence: CASSPGLLNTEAFF. As DNA, the CDR3 is TGCGCCAGCAGCCCGGGCCTCTTGAACACTGAAGCTTTCTTT.

This sequence joins TRBV11-3 and TRBJ2-1, with a tentative D call TRBD2 (5 bases). V dropped 5 bases and J dropped 10 bases, with 18 bases sitting between them. CDR1 SGHNT and CDR2 YENEEA come from the germline V gene. This CDR3 region has 14 residues. The CDR3 region has the DNA TGTGCCAGCAGCCGCACATGGGGAGCAGAAGAGCAGTTCTTC. Its translation is CASSRTWGAEEQFF.

The rearrangement uses TRBV7-9 and TRBJ1-2; 7 bases match TRBD1. This CDR3 has 15 residues. Germline lookup yields CDR1 SEHNR and CDR2 FQNEAQ (reference sequence). Trimming removed 5 bases from V and 3 bases from J; junction bases left unmatched: 9. CDR3 in DNA: TGTGCCAGCAGCCCTACGACAGGGTTCGACTATGGCTACACCTTC. It yields the protein CASSPTTGFDYGYTF.

V is TRBV5-4 and J is TRBJ2-3, with D hard to call. The CDR3 contains 13 residues. CDR1 and CDR2 (germline): SGHNT, YYREEE (reference sequence). With 4 bases removed from V and 5 bases from J, the gap between germline ends came to 11 bases. CDR3 sequence (DNA): TGTGCCAGCAGCCAGGATCTCCGAGATACGCAGTATTTT. Encoded protein: CASSQDLRDTQYF. The full variable domain, its missing parts supplied by reference TRBV5-4 and TRBJ2-3, is ETGVTQSPTHLIKTRGQQVTLRCSSQSGHNTVSWYQQALGQGPQFIFQYYREEENGRGNFPPRFSGLQFPNYSSELNVNALELDDSALYLCASSQDLRDTQYFGPGTRLTVL.

V is TRBV6-6 and J is TRBJ1-1; D is uncertain. From germline, CDR1 is MNHNY and CDR2 SVGAGI (reference sequence). The V end was cut by 6 bases, the J end by 2 bases, with 1 base between. The CDR3 is made up of 10 amino acids. CDR3 residues: CASSNTEAFF. The CDR3 nucleotides are TGTGCCAGCAGCAACACTGAAGCTTTCTTT.